This T cell receptor beta chain was sequenced for a study of OX40 agonist ivuxolimab in advanced cancers. About the full investigation: Ivuxolimab, which targeted the costimulatory receptor OX40 (CD134), was an agonistic, fully human IgG2 monoclonal antibody. Intravenous ivuxolimab was administered to patients every 2 weeks at six dose levels: 0.01, 0.1, 0.3, 1.5, 3 and 10 mg/kg. Of the 50 to 55 patients in dose escalation, around 19 had hepatocellular carcinoma, some 15 had melanoma, 9 had renal cell carcinoma and 9 had head and neck cancer. The dose-escalation cohort was about 87% male with a mean age of about 60 years, ranging from about 23 to 85. Prior anti-PD-1, anti-PD-L1 or anti-CTLA-4 therapy was permitted, and 30% to 45% of dose-escalation patients had received checkpoint inhibitors. Three dose-escalation patients achieved partial responses, one with hepatocellular carcinoma and two with cutaneous melanoma. Peripheral TCRbeta sequencing aimed to test whether ivuxolimab altered TCR sequence diversity and caused clonal T-cell expansion. The paper describes the monotherapy dose-escalation part (N of about 57 patients) of the phase I trial of ivuxolimab.

The germline V gene (reference sequence) gives CDR1 as LNHDA and CDR2 as SQIVND. Trimming costs V 3 bases and J 5 bases, and their ends lie 13 bases apart. Inclusive of the bounding cysteine and phenylalanine, the CDR3 is 14 residues long. Of all the DNA, just the CDR3 is kept, 42 bases in frame from base 1. Genomic DNA was extracted from sorted cells for sequencing of the TCRbeta CDR3 region. TCRbeta CDR3 regions were sequenced using the immunoSEQ Assay. TCRdb carries this immuneACCESS record with in-frame sequences only. Its versions omit some clonotypes, under half of them owing to an unresolved V gene in the studies checked, with the rest unexplained. The sample contains 66,000 or so clones, roughly 84% of them found a single time. The ten largest clones add up to about 4.5% of the sample. The trial excluded patients who had a history of autoimmune disease or were on systemic immunosuppression. Peripheral blood for TCR sequencing was drawn from every dose cohort at baseline, at cycle 4 day 1 and at cycle 7 day 1. Samples came from an open-label, multicenter, first-in-human phase I dose-escalation trial of ivuxolimab. Adults with locally advanced or metastatic melanoma, renal cell, hepatocellular, or head and neck squamous cell carcinoma were enrolled in the trial. Before TCR sequencing, CD4+ T cells and CD8+ T cells from peripheral blood were sorted into separate populations.

In regard to this clone: The clone's antigen remains unknown. Base qualities are not at hand, and no much larger clone is one base apart.

Study-level results and caveats: Low levels of normalized T-cell clonal expansion were also shown by some nonresponding patients. In the 0.1-3.0 mg/kg groups, partial responders had among the lowest normalized peripheral clonal expansion, particularly in CD8+ T cells. The antigen specificity of the clonally expanded peripheral T cells was not determined. After ivuxolimab, CD8+ T cells had more expanded clones than CD4+ T cells on average. Clonal expansion of both CD4+ and CD8+ blood T cells was observed from baseline to week 6 at doses 0.1 to 3.0 mg/kg.

This specimen consisted of CD4+ or CD8+ T cells sorted from blood, obtained in a trial of the OX40 agonist ivuxolimab. This TCR was sampled from an adult with an advanced solid tumor such as melanoma, head and neck, liver or kidney cancer. The chain is assembled from TRBV19 and TRBJ1-2, and TRBD1 may be the D gene, going by 6 matching bases. The nucleotide sequence reads as follows: TGTGCCAGTAGTATCCGGGACAACTATTATGGCTACACCTTC. Its protein is CASSIRDNYYGYTF.